The following is a T cell receptor (beta chain) sequence with its context. What antigen it recognizes has not been identified. Base qualities are not at hand, and no much larger clone is one base apart. This specimen belongs to a study of cytomegalovirus exposure and HLA in healthy donors listed by TCRdb under 2017. Context from the whole study: In an earlier analysis of some 550 of the donors, less than 350 Gb of sequence data and 90 million to 120 million unique TCR beta sequences from roughly 190 million T cells were reported. Besides the first cohort of under 700 subjects, a separate validation cohort made up of 90 to 150 different subjects was used. Every repertoire in the discovery cohort had been generated on one and the same sequencing platform. Among the roughly 400 genotyped donors, about 85% belonged to the genetic ancestry cluster associated with self-reported Caucasian donors. The T cell repertoires of roughly 660 subjects were profiled by immunosequencing and related to cytomegalovirus serostatus. An earlier analysis of fewer than 750 of the donors used high-throughput TCR beta sequencing to judge whether each TCR beta V gene segment behaved as functional or pseudogenic. Typing coverage differed by locus: A, B, C, DRB1 and DQB1 were typed in about 620-630 donors, DQA1 in 500 to 550, DPA1 in approximately 610, and DPB1 in 472. The aim of the study was to test whether cataloging public T cell receptors could identify signatures of past pathogen exposure. In a later analysis, previously published TCR beta repertoires from several hundred donors were re-analyzed and high-resolution HLA genotyping was added so that TCR occurrence patterns could be studied. Roughly 320 gigabases of sequencing data and approximately 92 million unique TCR sequences made up an early release that covered several hundred HLA-typed donors. A later genetic analysis used genome-wide SNP genotypes for about 65% of the roughly 700 donors, treating that subset as a discovery cohort. Donor age, sex, ethnicity and CMV serostatus were compiled alongside the repertoire data. The study combined high-throughput TCR immunosequencing, statistical association of individual TCRs with disease status, and machine learning to predict cytomegalovirus infection status. Among 398 genotyped donors of the cohort, an average of about 240,000 unique TCR beta nucleotide sequences were sequenced per donor, roughly a sixth of them non-productive. HLA typing covered class I and class II loci at four-digit resolution. About five DR-DQ haplotypes were treated as single units for association and clustering because of strong linkage in the cohort. Rather than drawing on any new phenotypic data, the later analysis identified candidate immune exposures from TCR beta sequences and the way those sequences occurred across donors.

Overall study outcomes, separate from this receptor: A total of some 180 TCR beta chains were listed by the study as associated with cytomegalovirus. Linkage disequilibrium might explain the correlated functional status among segregating V segments, but an unknown experimental factor could not be ruled out. A later genetic analysis associated a missense DCLRE1C variant with V-gene and J-gene trimming of TCR beta chains, and an independent cohort replicated the association. A cluster of highly shared sequence variants was judged likely to be a technical artifact of the sequencing pipeline. Assigning TCR associations to individual alleles was difficult when HLA alleles, especially DR and DQ, strongly co-occurred. Cytomegalovirus status was reported to be diagnosed by the classifier with high specificity and sensitivity in both the original and validation cohorts. In a later analysis, HLA-associated TCR beta chains showed more clonal expansion and lower generation probabilities than non-associated chains that were equally common. A further reported finding was that TCR beta sequences accurately predicted the HLA-A and HLA-B alleles for most subjects in the first cohort. It was suggested by the authors that the approach could potentially be generalized to other disease states and immunological phenotypes. For the cohort, immune exposure information was limited to CMV serostatus. Because some donors lacked HLA typing at each locus, the association tests relied only on the typed subset. According to a later analysis, parvovirus B19, influenza, CMV and Epstein-Barr virus appeared linked to several top co-occurrence clusters. In an earlier analysis of 587 of the donors, most TCR beta V segments appeared in productive rearrangements about 90% or about 30% of the time, broadly matching IMGT annotations. Roughly uniform sequencing depth across donors was assumed in presence/absence analyses, although this assumption may not hold. Across donors, most TCR sequences were observed very rarely, whereas some public TCRs were present in many individuals. A later analysis found that TCR association rates varied across HLA loci, with DRB1 alleles showing the most associated TCRs and HLA-C alleles the fewest. A later analysis associated 15,000 to 20,000 TCR beta sequences with specific HLA alleles at a false discovery rate of 0.05. In vitro tests confirmed that a few of the cytomegalovirus-associated TCR beta chains recognize cytomegalovirus antigens. According to a later analysis, most CMV-associated TCR beta chains appeared to be HLA-restricted, and the HLA associations seemed to be driven largely by CMV exposure. Some IMGT-functional V segments, including TRBV6-2 and TRBV6-3, could not be told apart with the 87-base-pair reads, so those segments were excluded. In this cohort, only TCR beta chains were sequenced, and detectable features were limited by the absence of alpha or paired-chain data. In a later genetic analysis, fewer N-insertions in productive TCRs were reported among donors in an Asian-associated ancestry cluster than the approximately 670-donor mean. About 17 rarely observed V segments, including chromosome 9 orphons, were excluded from the earlier analysis of some 590 of the donors because counts were too low.

Library creation used the immunoSEQ multiplex PCR assay. For the multiplex PCR, a mixture combining 60 forward primers for TCR Vbeta segments and 13 reverse primers for TCR Jbeta segments was used. The CDR3 region of rearranged TCR beta genes was amplified from genomic DNA with a multiplex PCR assay. The Illumina HiSeq System was used to sequence the amplified TCR beta libraries as 87-base-pair reads. The authors' pipeline ran thus. A later analysis counted about 80 million unique TCR beta chains across the 550 to 700 repertoires, and roughly 10 million of these chains were shared by at least two donors. A nearest-neighbor algorithm error-corrected the raw reads and collapsed the reads into unique sequences, merging closely related sequences to remove PCR and sequencing errors. V, D and J gene segments were assigned by aligning CDR3 sequences to IMGT reference sequences. Each retained sequence needed at least a six-nucleotide match to both a V gene segment and a J gene segment. Rearrangements were classified as productive when the CDR3 lacked stop codons and remained in frame with V and J, and all other rearrangements were classified as non-productive. CDR3 was defined according to IMGT convention as the region running from the second conserved V-encoded cysteine to the conserved J-encoded phenylalanine. Sequences without an unambiguous match to a single V gene segment were excluded from the earlier analysis of about 600 of the donors. In an earlier analysis of around 600 of the donors, V segments were called functional above 56.7% productive rearrangements and were called segregating when the between-donor standard deviation exceeded 5%. To diagnose cytomegalovirus status from the catalog of TCR beta chain sequences, a statistical classification framework was built. In a later analysis, TCR nucleotide sequences were compared against IMGT/GENE-DB human TR gene sequences so that V and J genes could be assigned. A later analysis assigned CDR3 sequences and most-parsimonious VDJ recombination scenarios with the TCRdist pipeline. In a later analysis, each TCR beta chain was defined by its CDR3 amino acid sequence together with its V-gene family, and reads without a unique V-gene family were excluded. A later analysis removed over 500 highly shared, low-generation-probability nucleotide sequences to deal with suspected cross-contamination and a sequencing artifact. In a later analysis, a clonal expansion index for each public chain was calculated from normalized within-repertoire ranks of inferred template counts. A later analysis computed generation probabilities with a VDJ recombination model fitted to out-of-frame rearrangements, and checked the results against IGoR. In a later analysis, TCR-TCR, TCR-HLA and TCR-CMV co-occurrence was scored with hypergeometric tests, and a repertoire-size bias correction was applied to TCR pairs. In a later analysis, false discovery rates were estimated by permuting HLA or CMV assignments 20 times. In a later analysis, co-occurring TCRs were grouped with DBSCAN, and TCRdist sequence similarity was added when clustering was performed within HLA-allele-positive subsets. Repertoires with fewer than 30,000 or more than 120,000 public chains, plus five repertoires with anomalous nucleotide sharing, were excluded from co-occurrence clustering. The table was pulled from immuneACCESS by TCRdb, which kept in-frame rearrangements only. Such tables lose some clones; where checked, under half of the loss comes from unresolved V genes, and the rest has no known cause. V, J and clone size were drawn from that table, and D and trimming were deduced from the DNA. Within this sample are about 190,000 clones, with 70% to 85% of them counted one time only. Roughly 3.6% of the sample belongs to the ten largest clones.

In total, approximately 690 healthy bone marrow donors made up the cohort. All cohort members were sampled while nominally healthy, although unrecorded immune exposures were likely present. The donor was CMV seropositive and was included in the group of approximately 300 seropositive cohort members. A peripheral blood sample was provided by each donor, and peripheral blood mononuclear cells were used for TCR beta sequencing. Genomic DNA was extracted from the blood cell samples with the Qiagen DNeasy Blood Extraction Kit. The CDR3 holds 16 amino acids from the cysteine to the phenylalanine. CDR3 DNA only is kept here, 48 bases in frame from base 1. Germline trimming: 2 bases from V, 7 bases from J; junction bases outside gene matches: 7. The germline V gene sets CDR1 to SGHRS and CDR2 to YFSETQ.

The rearrangement combines TRBV5-1 with TRBJ1-6; 9 junctional bases match TRBD1. The sequence came from a middle-aged man in good health and CMV-seropositive. Material: PBMCs. The CDR3 protein is CASSLQGAGLNSPLHF. The nucleotide sequence is given as TGCGCCAGCAGCTTACAGGGGGCTGGTTTGAATTCACCCCTCCACTTT.